This TCR beta chain was obtained from a study of blood T cell repertoires in COVID-19. Across the study: Collection of acute and convalescent COVID-19 samples took place in the United States, Italy and Spain.

Researchers sorted participants into cohorts using their self-reported clinical history. Trimming cost V 6 bases and J 9 bases; bases outside gene matches: 6. The CDR3 covers 13 residues. Original data processing: Reference gene primer amplification gave nucleated cell count estimates. Libraries were prepared by immunoSEQ multiplex PCR; TCRdb keeps only in-frame clonotypes and omits some of them. V and J calls and clone size are those listed in that table; D and trimming were worked out from the DNA. The data show hundreds of thousands of clones, nearly 90% seen once. Material: PBMCs or T cells enriched from blood (not recorded which). The source of this sequence is a woman aged 18-30 years with acute COVID-19. The J gene is TRBJ2-3, the V gene TRBV12-3 or TRBV12-4, with 10 bases identical to TRBD2. The DNA of the CDR3 is TGTGCCAGCAGACTAGCGGGGCATCAAACGCAGTATTTT. Residues: CASRLAGHQTQYF.